The 21 T cell receptor beta chains in this list originate from one sample, sequenced in a study of blood T cell repertoires in COVID-19. Using immunoSEQ multiplex PCR, the repertoire was profiled, and TCRdb retains in-frame clones only, with some absent. The sample records around 230,000 clones, 65% to 85% being singletons. Sequencing was carried out using peripheral blood. Source of these receptors: a woman older than 75 with acute or convalescent COVID-19.

V and J are TRBV28 and TRBJ2-1, with D possibly matching TRBD2 (7 bases). This CDR3 has 19 amino acids. Germline CDR1 and CDR2: MDHEN and SYDVKM. V was cut by 7 bases and J by 0 bases, with 25 bases left in between. The CDR3 DNA is TGTGCCAGCACGGAATTCGGGGGGCGGACCCTTAGCTCCTACAATGAGCAGTTCTTC. Residues: CASTEFGGRTLSSYNEQFF. Filled out from reference TRBV28 and TRBJ2-1, the complete variable domain reads DVKVTQSSRYLVKRTGEKVFLECVQDMDHENMFWYRQDPGLGLRLIYFSYDVKMKEKGDIPEGYSVSREKKERFSLILESASTNQTSMYLCASTEFGGRTLSSYNEQFFGPGTRLTVL.

This sequence joins TRBV14 and TRBJ2-2; D gene uncertain. The CDR3 totals 17 residues. In germline, CDR1 is SGHDN, CDR2 FVKESK. Deletions cut 4 bases from V and 3 bases from J, with 18 bases between. CDR3 bases: TGTGCCAGCAGCCTTGGTGCTAGGTCCGGTTACACCGGGGAGCTGTTTTTT. It is translated as CASSLGARSGYTGELFF.

This clone showed up just once. The V and J genes are TRBV11-1 and TRBJ2-1; 10 bases fit TRBD2. V lost 5 bases to trimming and J lost 6 bases; unmatched junction nucleotides: 7. The length of the CDR3 is 15 residues. Germline CDR1 is SGHAT and CDR2 is FQDESV (reference sequence). CDR3 sequence reads: CASSPYSGGTNEQFF. CDR3 in DNA: TGTGCCAGCAGCCCTTATAGCGGGGGGACCAATGAGCAGTTCTTC.

The chain links TRBV5-4 to TRBJ2-3, with D perhaps matching TRBD2 (5 bases). CDR3 length: 14 residues. V dropped 2 bases and J dropped 4 bases, with 11 bases sitting between them. Germline lookup yields CDR1 SGHNT and CDR2 YYREEE (reference sequence). The CDR3 protein is CASSLTGLPDTQYF. The CDR3 bases are TGTGCCAGCAGCTTAACGGGGTTGCCAGATACGCAGTATTTT.

The V gene is TRBV5-1, the J gene TRBJ2-3; tentative D call: TRBD2 (5 bases). CDR1 is SGHRS, CDR2 YFSETQ, per germline. The CDR3 sequence is 17 residues long. V lost 0 bases to trimming and J lost 2 bases, with 16 bases between them. This CDR3 is CASSLGPVGVTTDTQYF. The CDR3 coding sequence is TGCGCCAGCAGCTTGGGCCCCGTGGGAGTTACCACAGATACGCAGTATTTT.

This clone was seen a single time. The rearrangement uses TRBV6-2 or TRBV6-3 and TRBJ2-5, with TRBD1 matching 7 bases. CDR3 size: 16 residues. The germline CDR1 and CDR2 sequences are MNHEY and SVGEGT. With 6 bases clipped from V and 0 bases from J, the junction kept 10 bases outside the gene matches. The CDR3 sequence: CASRPPTGRNQETQYF. CDR3 sequence (DNA): TGTGCCAGCAGACCTCCGACAGGGCGAAACCAAGAGACCCAGTACTTC.

The V and J genes are TRBV7-6 and TRBJ1-1, with 9 bases that match TRBD1. V lost 0 bases, J lost 5 bases, and 7 bases stayed unmatched. The V gene's germline CDR1 is SGHVS and CDR2 FNYEAQ. CDR3 size: 16 residues. CDR3 bases: TGTGCCAGCAGCTTAGCGAACAGGGGGCGAGGGACTGAAGCTTTCTTT. This translates into CASSLANRGRGTEAFF.

This chain uses TRBV7-2 with TRBJ1-2, with D possibly TRBD1 on 6 matching bases. The CDR3 contains 15 residues. V dropped 1 base and J dropped 3 bases, with 12 bases sitting between them. The V gene's germline CDR1 is SGHTA and CDR2 FQGNSA. The CDR3 DNA is TGTGCCAGCAGCTTAGGCCCGGCAGGGGACTATGGCTACACCTTC. Protein: CASSLGPAGDYGYTF.

The chain links TRBV7-9 to TRBJ2-7; maybe TRBD2 (6 bases). V shed 4 bases and J shed 0 bases, with 13 bases lying between them. Germline CDR1 reads SEHNR; CDR2 reads FQNEAQ (reference sequence). This CDR3 has 15 residues. The chain's CDR3 is CASSSLGGNSYEQYF. The CDR3 DNA reads TGTGCCAGCAGCTCCCTTGGCGGGAACTCCTACGAGCAGTACTTC.

This clone was detected only a few times. V and J are TRBV5-1 and TRBJ1-6, with D perhaps TRBD1 (6 bases). This CDR3 comprises 14 residues. The germline V gene encodes CDR1 SGHRS and CDR2 YFSETQ. V was cut by 0 bases and J by 7 bases, with 8 bases left in between. This chain's CDR3 is CASSLDRVNSPLHF. The CDR3 region has the DNA TGCGCCAGCAGCTTGGACAGGGTAAATTCACCCCTCCACTTT. The full variable domain, its missing parts supplied by reference TRBV5-1 and TRBJ1-6, is KAGVTQTPRYLIKTRGQQVTLSCSPISGHRSVSWYQQTPGQGLQFLFEYFSETQRNKGNFPGRFSGRQFSNSRSEMNVSTLELGDSALYLCASSLDRVNSPLHFGNGTRLTVT.

V and J are TRBV29-1 and TRBJ2-1; D is unresolved. The CDR3 has 11 amino acids. The germline V gene has CDR1 SQVTM and CDR2 ANQGSEA. Here the CDR3 DNA reads TGCGGTGCAGGCAGGATCGATGAGCAGTTCTTC. Protein sequence: CGAGRIDEQFF.

The genes are TRBV25-1 and TRBJ2-7; possible D gene TRBD1, 6 bases. This CDR3 region has 15 residues. Germline V gene sequence: CDR1 MGHDK, CDR2 SYGVNS. Trimming removed 3 bases from V and 6 bases from J, with 18 bases in between. This CDR3 reads CASSETLTGPGEQYF. The DNA of the CDR3 is TGTGCCAGCAGTGAGACCCTGACAGGTCCGGGCGAGCAGTACTTC.

The genes are TRBV9 and TRBJ1-2; 11 bases are shared with TRBD1. Germline lookup yields CDR1 SGDLS and CDR2 YYNGEE. With 0 bases clipped from V and 6 bases from J, the junction kept 10 bases outside the gene matches. This CDR3 contains 17 residues. CDR3 loop: CASSVGGTGGRSDGYTF. DNA of the CDR3: TGTGCCAGCAGCGTAGGAGGGACAGGGGGTCGGAGTGATGGCTACACCTTC.

V is TRBV4-1 and J is TRBJ1-2, with TRBD1 as a possible D gene (5 bases). Germline V gene data show CDR1 as MGHRA and CDR2 as YSYEKL. Trimming stripped 0 bases from V and 4 bases from J, with 12 bases between. The CDR3 is made up of 15 amino acids. CDR3 residues: CASSQDSRVGYGYTF. CDR3 in DNA: TGCGCCAGCAGCCAAGATTCCAGGGTGGGCTATGGCTACACCTTC.

The CDR3 is CARSKDRKGAYGYTF. The CDR3 nucleotides read TGTGCCAGAAGCAAGGACAGGAAAGGTGCCTATGGCTACACCTTC. The rearrangement uses TRBV5-3 and TRBJ1-2; TRBD1 agrees at 7 bases. TRBV5-3 is classed as an ORF, of uncertain function. J was trimmed by 4 bases and V by 4 bases; bases with no gene match: 10. The CDR3 sequence is 15 residues long.

This clone came up a few times. The chain combines TRBV7-9 with TRBJ2-1; TRBD1 matches at 9 bases. Germline CDR1 reads SEHNR; CDR2 reads FQNEAQ (reference sequence). CDR3 length: 15 residues. V shed 2 bases, J shed 7 bases, and the junction held 6 bases outside the gene matches. In DNA, the CDR3 is TGTGCCAGCAGCTTAACCGGGACAGGGTTTAATGAGCAGTTCTTC. The encoded protein is CASSLTGTGFNEQFF.

This chain links TRBV5-8 with TRBJ1-1, with 9 bases matching TRBD1. The V gene end was trimmed by 4 bases and the J gene end by 4 bases; junction bases not matched to a gene: 11. The CDR3 extends over 16 amino acids. Germline V CDR1 and CDR2: SGHTS, YDEGEE. For the CDR3, the DNA is TGTGCCAGCAGCAGGGGGACAGGGCTTTCGAGCACTGAAGCTTTCTTT. It codes for CASSRGTGLSSTEAFF.

The V and J genes are TRBV10-1 and TRBJ1-2, with a tentative D call TRBD1 (6 bases). Germline lookup yields CDR1 WNHNN and CDR2 SYGVQD (reference sequence). V lost 9 bases and J lost 4, with 15 bases in between. The length of the CDR3 is 13 residues. CDR3 region: CARGQRGSYGYTF. DNA of the CDR3: TGCGCCAGAGGACAGAGAGGCTCCTATGGCTACACCTTC.

This clone was counted once. The V and J genes are TRBV5-1 and TRBJ2-1; D is unclear. The CDR3 contains 16 residues. Germline CDR1 is SGHRS and CDR2 is YFSETQ. V dropped 0 bases and J dropped 0 bases, with 10 bases sitting between them. DNA of the CDR3: TGCGCCAGCAGCTTGGGAGGCGGTAGCTCCTACAATGAGCAGTTCTTC. Its translation is CASSLGGGSSYNEQFF.

This chain uses TRBV4-1 with TRBJ2-1; TRBD1 matches 7 bases. The V gene end was trimmed by 1 base and the J gene end by 13 bases; junction bases not matched to a gene: 13. CDR3 size: 15 residues. Looked up from germline, CDR1 is MGHRA and CDR2 is YSYEKL. The CDR3 DNA reads TGCGCCAGCAGCCAAGTTTCAAACCTCGGGACAGTACAGTTCTTC. This gives the protein CASSQVSNLGTVQFF.

This clone occurred once. This chain connects TRBV9 to TRBJ2-6; 7 bases fit TRBD2. This CDR3 spans 18 amino acids. V dropped 0 bases and J dropped 0; count of bases not matched to a gene: 6. The germline V gene has CDR1 SGDLS and CDR2 YYNGEE. The CDR3 protein is CASSVGEGPSSGANVLTF. DNA of the CDR3: TGTGCCAGCAGCGTAGGGGAGGGACCCAGCTCTGGGGCCAACGTCCTGACTTTC. Based on the CDR3 plus reference TRBV9 and TRBJ2-6, the full variable domain is DSGVTQTPKHLITATGQRVTLRCSPRSGDLSVYWYQQSLDQGLQFLIQYYNGEERAKGNILERFSAQQFPDLHSELNLSSLELGDSALYFCASSVGEGPSSGANVLTFGAGSRLTVL.